Listed below are T cell receptor beta chains from one sample, sequenced in a study of Ad26.COV2.S vaccination and SARS-CoV-2 variants. TCRdb keeps only in-frame clones here, not all; method: immunoSEQ multiplex PCR. In the table there are approximately 340,000 clones, about 90% of which are singletons. Sequencing was performed on peripheral blood, taken after recovery from COVID-19. These TCRs come from a human donor who had recovered from COVID-19. Both conserved end residues are part of each CDR3. Fields, in order: CDR3 length, V gene, J gene, D gene, clone size, CDR3 protein, CDR3 DNA. A D gene is named only where the DNA matches it firmly. Size values are once, few and many counts, or a class for expanded clones, and some rows have none.

13	TRBV7-9	TRBJ2-2	TRBD2	NA	CVAGGLQTGELFF	TGTGTAGCGGGGGGCCTTCAGACCGGGGAGCTGTTTTTT
14	TRBV5-1	TRBJ1-2	TRBD1	NA	CASSDGQANYGYTF	TGCGCCAGCAGCGACGGACAGGCTAACTATGGCTACACCTTC
14	TRBV9	TRBJ2-1	NA	NA	CASSVAGLHNEQFF	TGTGCCAGCAGCGTAGCGGGTCTTCACAATGAGCAGTTCTTC
19	TRBV13	TRBJ1-2	TRBD1	NA	CASSLVSLGTGAPNYGYTF	TGTGCCAGCAGCTTAGTCAGTCTCGGGACAGGGGCCCCTAACTATGGCTACACCTTC
13	TRBV25-1	TRBJ1-2	NA	NA	CASSESLPRGYTF	TGTGCCAGCAGTGAATCCCTACCGCGGGGCTACACCTTC
13	TRBV25-1	TRBJ1-2	NA	once	CASGTKSGYGYTF	TGTGCCAGCGGGACCAAGTCAGGATATGGCTACACCTTC
14	TRBV9	TRBJ1-4	NA	NA	CASSQGITNEKLFF	TGTGCCAGCAGCCAGGGGATAACTAATGAAAAACTGTTTTTT
18	TRBV5-1	TRBJ1-1	TRBD1	NA	CASSWGRSPGGQNTEAFF	TGCGCCAGCAGCTGGGGACGTTCGCCAGGGGGTCAGAACACTGAAGCTTTCTTT
15	TRBV7-6	TRBJ1-3	NA	NA	CASSLGEGSRNTIYF	TGTGCCAGCAGCTTAGGTGAAGGTTCCCGTAACACCATATATTTT
15	TRBV11-2	TRBJ2-7	TRBD2	NA	CASSVGTSGFYEQYF	TGTGCCAGCAGCGTCGGGACTAGCGGTTTCTACGAGCAGTACTTC
12	TRBV5-6	TRBJ1-2	TRBD1	NA	CASRGQYYGYTF	TGTGCCAGCAGGGGACAGTACTATGGCTACACCTTC